Listed below are T cell receptor beta chains from one sample, sequenced in a study of blood T cell repertoires in COVID-19. Assay used: immunoSEQ multiplex PCR; TCRdb lists only in-frame clones, some missing. Among under 110,000 clones, over 80% were seen once, and the ten largest hold around 5.8%. The sequencing input was peripheral blood. All receptors derive from a man between 45 and 60 years old with active COVID-19. The CDR3 runs from the conserved cysteine through the conserved F or W. Each record gives: CDR3 length, J gene, clone size, V gene, D gene, CDR3 DNA, CDR3 protein. The D gene is left open where the match is weak. Clone size is shown for a subset of rows, as once, few, many or a class of expanded clone.

length: 16
J: TRBJ2-1
size: once
V: TRBV24-1
D: NA
DNA: TGTGCCACCAGTGAGACCAGGGCGTCCGGTGTCAATGAGCAGTTCTTC
CDR3: CATSETRASGVNEQFF

length: 19
J: TRBJ2-4
size: NA
V: TRBV5-1
D: TRBD1
DNA: TGCGCCAGCATTAAGGGCCGGCAGGGGGTGAGTAAGGCCAAAAACATTCAGTACTTC
CDR3: CASIKGRQGVSKAKNIQYF

length: 15
J: TRBJ2-2
size: NA
V: TRBV15
D: NA
DNA: TGTGCCACCAGCAGAGCCGTCTCCAACACCGGGGAGCTGTTTTTT
CDR3: CATSRAVSNTGELFF

length: 17
J: TRBJ2-2
size: NA
V: TRBV7-3
D: TRBD1
DNA: TGTGCCAGCAGCGATTTCGGGACAGGGCGTCGAGGCGGGGAGCTGTTTTTT
CDR3: CASSDFGTGRRGGELFF

length: 15
J: TRBJ2-5
size: NA
V: TRBV5-1
D: TRBD2
DNA: TGCGCCAGCAGCCAGGGAGGGAGCCACCAAGAGACCCAGTACTTC
CDR3: CASSQGGSHQETQYF

length: 17
J: TRBJ2-7
size: NA
V: TRBV6-2/TRBV6-3
D: TRBD2
DNA: TGTGCCAGCAGTCCATTGAGGACTAGCGGGAGTTTATACGAGCAGTACTTC
CDR3: CASSPLRTSGSLYEQYF

length: 16
J: TRBJ2-6
size: few
V: TRBV4-2
D: NA
DNA: TGTGCCAGCAGCCAAGATTGGAGTTCTGGGGCCAACGTCCTGACTTTC
CDR3: CASSQDWSSGANVLTF

length: 18
J: TRBJ2-6
size: NA
V: TRBV28
D: NA
DNA: TGTGCCAGCAGACCCGGGGGTTCGGCGAGTACTAGAGCCAACGTCCTGACTTTC
CDR3: CASRPGGSASTRANVLTF

length: 14
J: TRBJ2-7
size: NA
V: TRBV27
D: NA
DNA: TGTGCCAGCAGTCGACGCCCGGGGGTCTACGAGCAGTACTTC
CDR3: CASSRRPGVYEQYF

length: 13
J: TRBJ1-2
size: once
V: TRBV13
D: NA
DNA: TGTGCCAGCAGCCCTAGGGGGAGAGATGGCTACACCTTC
CDR3: CASSPRGRDGYTF

length: 14
J: TRBJ1-4
size: NA
V: TRBV2
D: NA
DNA: TGTGCCAGCAGTGAGGGGGGAACTAATGAAAAACTGTTTTTT
CDR3: CASSEGGTNEKLFF

length: 17
J: TRBJ1-1
size: NA
V: TRBV10-3
D: TRBD1
DNA: TGTGCCATCAGGGGGCCACTGGGACAGGGTATGAACACTGAAGCTTTCTTT
CDR3: CAIRGPLGQGMNTEAFF

length: 14
J: TRBJ2-1
size: NA
V: TRBV19
D: TRBD2
DNA: TGTGCCAGTAGTATGCGGGAGAATTGGGATGAGCAGTTCTTC
CDR3: CASSMRENWDEQFF

length: 17
J: TRBJ2-5
size: NA
V: TRBV19
D: TRBD2
DNA: TGTGCCAGTAGTATAGATGGACTAGCGCCATCCCAAGAGACCCAGTACTTC
CDR3: CASSIDGLAPSQETQYF

length: 13
J: TRBJ2-1
size: NA
V: TRBV2
D: TRBD1
DNA: TGTGCCAGCAGCTCAGGGACAGGGCGTAAGAAGTTCTTC
CDR3: CASSSGTGRKKFF

length: 16
J: TRBJ2-1
size: NA
V: TRBV28
D: TRBD2
DNA: TGTGCCAGCAGTTTATGGGCACTAGCGGGAGTTAACGAGCAGTTCTTC
CDR3: CASSLWALAGVNEQFF

length: 14
J: TRBJ2-7
size: NA
V: TRBV11-3
D: NA
DNA: TGTGCCAGCAGCTCAGGCGCCGCTTCAAACGAGCAGTACTTC
CDR3: CASSSGAASNEQYF

length: 11
J: TRBJ2-1
size: NA
V: TRBV20-1
D: TRBD1
DNA: TGCAGTGCTCCGACAGGGATTTGGCAGTTCTTC
CDR3: CSAPTGIWQFF

length: 13
J: TRBJ2-3
size: NA
V: TRBV5-4
D: TRBD2
DNA: TGTGCCAGCAGCTTAGCGGGAGCAGATACGCAGTATTTT
CDR3: CASSLAGADTQYF

length: 16
J: TRBJ2-3
size: NA
V: TRBV9
D: NA
DNA: TGTGCCAGCAACAAGATCAGCGGAGGCCTCACAGATACGCAGTATTTT
CDR3: CASNKISGGLTDTQYF

length: 18
J: TRBJ2-5
size: NA
V: TRBV5-1
D: TRBD2
DNA: TGCGCCAGCAGCTTGGCTTGGGGAGGACTGACGGGAGGAGAGACCCAGTACTTC
CDR3: CASSLAWGGLTGGETQYF

length: 14
J: TRBJ2-1
size: NA
V: TRBV4-1
D: TRBD2
DNA: TGCGCCAGCCAGCGGGGTGAGGGACCTAATGAGCAGTTCTTC
CDR3: CASQRGEGPNEQFF

length: 16
J: TRBJ1-1
size: NA
V: TRBV19
D: NA
DNA: TGTGCCAGTAGTACCCCCCTGGGACAACTGGGCACTGAAGCTTTCTTT
CDR3: CASSTPLGQLGTEAFF

length: 13
J: TRBJ1-5
size: NA
V: TRBV6-5
D: NA
DNA: TGTGCCAGCAGCCTTATCCCGGGTCAGCCCCAGCATTTT
CDR3: CASSLIPGQPQHF

length: 15
J: TRBJ2-5
size: NA
V: TRBV9
D: NA
DNA: TGTGCCCGCCGCGAGGGGGGAGGGCCCCAAGAGACCCAGTACTTC
CDR3: CARREGGGPQETQYF

length: 13
J: TRBJ1-1
size: NA
V: TRBV5-8
D: NA
DNA: TGTGCCAGCAGCTTGGACAGGCGAACTGAAGCTTTCTTT
CDR3: CASSLDRRTEAFF

length: 14
J: TRBJ1-2
size: NA
V: TRBV28
D: TRBD1
DNA: TGTGCCAGCAGTTTACAGGGGGGTAACTATGGCTACACCTTC
CDR3: CASSLQGGNYGYTF

length: 17
J: TRBJ2-1
size: NA
V: TRBV2
D: TRBD2
DNA: TGTGCCAGCAGTACTACGGGACTAGCGGGAGTATTTAATGAGCAGTTCTTC
CDR3: CASSTTGLAGVFNEQFF

length: 14
J: TRBJ1-1
size: NA
V: TRBV20-1
D: NA
DNA: TGCAGTGCTAGTACTGCGGTGGGGAACACTGAAGCTTTCTTT
CDR3: CSASTAVGNTEAFF

length: 13
J: TRBJ2-7
size: NA
V: TRBV6-5
D: NA
DNA: TGTGCCAGCGGAATGGGACATCCCTACGAGCAGTACTTC
CDR3: CASGMGHPYEQYF

length: 15
J: TRBJ2-1
size: NA
V: TRBV19
D: TRBD2
DNA: TGTGCCAGTAGTACCCAGGCTGTAGCGGGAGCTGAGCAGTTCTTC
CDR3: CASSTQAVAGAEQFF

length: 15
J: TRBJ2-7
size: NA
V: TRBV27
D: NA
DNA: TGTGCCAGCAGCTTCGGGACTGGGAGCTCCTACGAGCAGTACTTC
CDR3: CASSFGTGSSYEQYF

length: 14
J: TRBJ2-7
size: NA
V: TRBV9
D: TRBD2
DNA: TGTGCCAGCAGCGCTGGGGGGGAGGCCTACGAGCAGTACTTC
CDR3: CASSAGGEAYEQYF

length: 15
J: TRBJ2-1
size: NA
V: TRBV5-4
D: NA
DNA: TGTGCCAGCAGCTTGGGCGGGGGCGAATACAATGAGCAGTTCTTC
CDR3: CASSLGGGEYNEQFF

length: 16
J: TRBJ2-3
size: NA
V: TRBV7-8
D: TRBD2
DNA: TGTGCCAGCGGCCCGGCCCCAGCGGGAGGTTCAGATACGCAGTATTTT
CDR3: CASGPAPAGGSDTQYF

length: 16
J: TRBJ1-3
size: NA
V: TRBV6-5
D: TRBD1
DNA: TGTGCCAGCAGTTACTCGACAGGGATCGCTGGAAACACCATATATTTT
CDR3: CASSYSTGIAGNTIYF

length: 15
J: TRBJ2-1
size: NA
V: TRBV7-9
D: TRBD2
DNA: TGTGCCAGCAGCCCAATAGCGGGGAGCTACAATGAGCAGTTCTTC
CDR3: CASSPIAGSYNEQFF

length: 14
J: TRBJ2-7
size: NA
V: TRBV11-2
D: TRBD1
DNA: TGTGCCAGCAGGACAGGGGGCTCCTCCTACGAGCAGTACTTC
CDR3: CASRTGGSSYEQYF

length: 13
J: TRBJ2-1
size: once
V: TRBV7-8
D: TRBD1
DNA: TGTGCCAGCAGCGGGGACAGGGGAGCGGTGCAGTTCTTC
CDR3: CASSGDRGAVQFF

length: 17
J: TRBJ2-1
size: NA
V: TRBV28
D: TRBD2
DNA: TGTGCCAGCAGCCTAACCCTAATAGCGGGAGCGGGCAATGAGCAGTTCTTC
CDR3: CASSLTLIAGAGNEQFF

length: 14
J: TRBJ2-3
size: once
V: TRBV28
D: TRBD2
DNA: TGTGCCAGCATTAGCGGGAGGTCCTCAGATACGCAGTATTTT
CDR3: CASISGRSSDTQYF

length: 14
J: TRBJ1-1
size: NA
V: TRBV19
D: NA
DNA: TGTGCCAGTAGTATGGCAGGATTGAACACTGAAGCTTTCTTT
CDR3: CASSMAGLNTEAFF

length: 16
J: TRBJ1-2
size: NA
V: TRBV7-2
D: TRBD1
DNA: TGTGCCAGCAGCTACGCGCTCGACAGGGGTAGGACAGGCTACACCTTC
CDR3: CASSYALDRGRTGYTF

length: 16
J: TRBJ1-5
size: NA
V: TRBV28
D: TRBD1
DNA: TGTGCCAGCAGTTTATCAGGGGGAGGAGGGTATCAGCCCCAGCATTTT
CDR3: CASSLSGGGGYQPQHF

length: 11
J: TRBJ1-1
size: NA
V: TRBV6-5
D: NA
DNA: TGTACCAGCAGTTCAGGGTCTGAAGCTTTCTTT
CDR3: CTSSSGSEAFF

length: 14
J: TRBJ2-7
size: NA
V: TRBV24-1
D: NA
DNA: TGTGCCACCAGTGGCCCTGGGAGCAACTACGAGCAGTACTTC
CDR3: CATSGPGSNYEQYF

length: 19
J: TRBJ2-3
size: once
V: TRBV12-5
D: TRBD2
DNA: TGTGCTAGTGGTAACGCCGGGACTAGCGGTCCTCCTAGCACAGATACGCAGTATTTT
CDR3: CASGNAGTSGPPSTDTQYF

length: 13
J: TRBJ2-7
size: NA
V: TRBV11-2
D: NA
DNA: TGTGCCAGCAGCCCGGGACTGCCTTACGAGCAGTACTTC
CDR3: CASSPGLPYEQYF

length: 14
J: TRBJ1-1
size: once
V: TRBV18
D: TRBD1
DNA: TGTGCCAGCTCACCTGACAGGGGGGCCGCTGAAGCTTTCTTT
CDR3: CASSPDRGAAEAFF

length: 16
J: TRBJ2-7
size: few
V: TRBV2
D: TRBD1
DNA: TGTGCCAGCAGACTCCGGGACAGGGGTTTCAACCACGAGCAGTACTTC
CDR3: CASRLRDRGFNHEQYF

length: 16
J: TRBJ2-2
size: NA
V: TRBV28
D: TRBD2
DNA: TGTGCCAGCAGTTCCCCAGCGGGAGGCGGCACCGGGGAGCTGTTTTTT
CDR3: CASSSPAGGGTGELFF

length: 14
J: TRBJ2-7
size: NA
V: TRBV4-2
D: TRBD2
DNA: TGTGCCAGCAGCCAGGGACTAGCTTTGTACGAGCAGTACTTC
CDR3: CASSQGLALYEQYF

length: 15
J: TRBJ2-7
size: once
V: TRBV5-1
D: TRBD1
DNA: TGCGCCAGCAGCCTAGGGACAGGGGGCATCTACGAGCAGTACTTC
CDR3: CASSLGTGGIYEQYF

length: 14
J: TRBJ1-2
size: once
V: TRBV5-8
D: NA
DNA: TGTGCCAGCAGCTTGGGAACAAAGAAGAATGGCTACACCTTC
CDR3: CASSLGTKKNGYTF

length: 16
J: TRBJ1-5
size: NA
V: TRBV3-1/TRBV3-2
D: NA
DNA: TGTGCCAGCAGCCAAGATGTTGGACAGCGCAATCAGCCCCAGCATTTT
CDR3: CASSQDVGQRNQPQHF